These 24 T cell receptor beta chains were all obtained from the same sample, sequenced in a study of blood T cell repertoires in COVID-19. The repertoire was sequenced with immunoSEQ multiplex PCR; TCRdb's copy has only in-frame clones and lacks some. Of about 180,000 clones listed, approximately 87% were seen once; the top ten hold roughly 18%. The sample was peripheral blood. The source of these receptors is a person aged 70 to 85 with COVID-19, enrolled during active disease.

This clone has only a few counts. The rearrangement joins TRBV5-5 to TRBJ2-7, with D uncertain. Trimming pared 4 bases from V and 3 bases from J, leaving 17 bases between. This CDR3 has 15 amino acids. CDR1 and CDR2 (germline): SGHKS, YYEKEE (reference sequence). The CDR3 region has the DNA TGTGCCAGCAGCGGAGACTCTTCTTGGGTCTACGAGCAGTACTTC. Amino acid sequence: CASSGDSSWVYEQYF.

This rearrangement joins TRBV9 to TRBJ2-3; 7 bases are shared with TRBD1. The CDR3 runs 18 residues. In germline, CDR1 is SGDLS, CDR2 YYNGEE. After removal of 0 bases from V and 6 bases from J, the junction contained 16 bases not matched to a gene. This chain's CDR3 is CASSVEAGGRLNKDTQYF. CDR3 nucleotides: TGTGCCAGCAGCGTAGAGGCAGGGGGTAGACTGAATAAGGATACGCAGTATTTT.

The V and J genes are TRBV5-8 and TRBJ2-3; D not certain. Looked up from germline, CDR1 is SGHTS and CDR2 is YDEGEE. V dropped 0 bases and J dropped 6 bases, with 8 bases sitting between them. The CDR3 sequence is 13 residues long. DNA for the CDR3: TGTGCCAGCAGCTTGGCCAGCAGGGATACGCAGTATTTT. Translating it yields CASSLASRDTQYF.

The chain has TRBV6-6 and TRBJ1-1, with D possibly being TRBD1 (5 bases). Trimming cost V 0 bases and J 1 base, with 6 bases left between them. The CDR3 is made up of 14 amino acids. CDR1 MNHNY and CDR2 SVGAGI come from the germline V gene (reference sequence). The CDR3, as DNA: TGTGCCAGCAGTTACTCCACAGGGAACACTGAAGCTTTCTTT. Protein sequence: CASSYSTGNTEAFF.

The rearrangement links TRBV11-3 to TRBJ2-7; possible D gene TRBD1, 5 bases. Germline V gene data show CDR1 as SGHNT and CDR2 as YENEEA. The length of the CDR3 is 12 residues. Trimming took off 5 bases at V and 5 bases at J, with 10 bases between the two ends. The CDR3 DNA reads TGTGCCAGCAGCCAGGAAGGGGACGAGCAGTACTTC. Residues: CASSQEGDEQYF.

This clone showed up just once. The rearrangement joins TRBV7-2 to TRBJ2-5; weak D call: TRBD2 (5 bases). Germline V gene lookup returns CDR1 SGHTA and CDR2 FQGNSA. Trimming pared 5 bases from V and 4 bases from J, leaving 23 bases between. CDR3 length equals 17 residues. The CDR3 nucleotides read TGTGCCAGCAGCCCGCGCGGAGGCTCAACCACGGCAGAGACCCAGTACTTC. Translation: CASSPRGGSTTAETQYF.

This clone was seen once. The chain links TRBV19 to TRBJ2-2; no clear D. V gave up 5 bases and J gave up 0 bases, with 7 bases separating them. The germline V gene encodes CDR1 LNHDA and CDR2 SQIVND (reference sequence). This CDR3 comprises 14 residues. CDR3 amino acids: CASSPTTNTGELFF. The CDR3 DNA follows: TGTGCCAGTAGTCCAACAACGAACACCGGGGAGCTGTTTTTT.

This clone has only a few counts. The chain links TRBV4-1 to TRBJ2-5, with 7 bases matching TRBD2. After removal of 4 bases from V and 5 bases from J, the junction contained 4 bases not matched to a gene. Germline assignment: CDR1 MGHRA and CDR2 YSYEKL. This CDR3 has 13 residues. CDR3 amino acids: CASSRLATETQYF. The DNA for the CDR3 is TGCGCCAGCAGCCGACTAGCTACGGAGACCCAGTACTTC.

V gene TRBV19 combines with J gene TRBJ1-3; D is uncertain. The germline gives CDR1 LNHDA, CDR2 SQIVND (reference sequence). The CDR3 is 16 amino acids. The V end lost 8 bases, the J end lost 0 bases, and 17 bases lay between the germline ends. CDR3 in amino acids: CASLPSSGSSGNTIYF. CDR3 coding DNA: TGTGCCAGTCTGCCCAGCTCAGGTTCCTCTGGAAACACCATATATTTT.

The chain joins TRBV10-3 to TRBJ2-3; TRBD2 agrees at 11 bases. Germline V gene sequence: CDR1 ENHRY, CDR2 SYGVKD. Trimming removed 10 bases from V and 10 bases from J; junction bases left unmatched: 16. CDR3 length: 15 amino acids. CDR3 loop: CATTPTSGRRWSQYF. Written as DNA, the CDR3 is TGTGCCACCACACCCACTAGCGGGAGAAGGTGGTCGCAGTATTTT.

This rearrangement joins TRBV4-3 to TRBJ2-1, with D maybe TRBD2 (6 bases). Trimming removed 3 bases at V and 7 bases at J, with 16 bases between. Germline lookup yields CDR1 LGHNA and CDR2 YSLEER. There are 15 residues in the CDR3. In DNA, the CDR3 is TGCGCCAGCAGCCATACCGGGACTCTAAATAATGAGCAGTTCTTC. Translating gives CASSHTGTLNNEQFF.

The chain combines TRBV4-2 with TRBJ1-6, with D unclear. Trimming left V 0 bases short and J 9 bases short, with 15 bases between. Germline values: CDR1 LGHNA, CDR2 YNFKEQ. This CDR3 region has 16 residues. The CDR3 sequence is CASSQDWRDIGSPLHF. The CDR3 bases are TGTGCCAGCAGCCAAGATTGGCGGGATATCGGTTCACCCCTCCACTTT.

The chain recombines TRBV5-4 with TRBJ2-7; 7 bases map to TRBD2. The CDR3 has 15 amino acids. Per germline, CDR1 SGHNT and CDR2 YYREEE (reference sequence). Losses at the gene ends were 4 bases for V and 7 bases for J; bases not matched to a gene: 14. CDR3 protein: CASSETSRWGGEQYF. The CDR3 region has the DNA TGTGCCAGCAGCGAAACTAGCCGATGGGGGGGAGAGCAGTACTTC.

V gene TRBV6-5 combines with J gene TRBJ2-3, with TRBD2 matching over 8 bases. The germline CDR1 and CDR2 sequences are MNHEY and SVGAGI. Trimming cost V 8 bases and J 1 base; bases outside gene matches: 8. The CDR3 runs to 15 residues. CDR3 loop: CASQASTSGTDTQYF. DNA of the CDR3: TGTGCCAGCCAGGCCTCGACTAGCGGCACAGATACGCAGTATTTT.

CDR3 in amino acids: CASTRASGEQYF. CDR3 bases: TGTGCCAGCACCAGGGCATCAGGCGAGCAGTACTTC. The chain combines TRBV6-5 with TRBJ2-7; D is possibly TRBD1 (5 bases). The length of the CDR3 is 12 residues. V lost 7 bases to trimming and J lost 6 bases, with 13 bases between them. The germline V gene has CDR1 MNHEY and CDR2 SVGAGI.

J is TRBJ1-3 and V is TRBV28; the match to TRBD1 covers 8 bases. The germline V gene encodes CDR1 MDHEN and CDR2 SYDVKM. This CDR3 spans 19 amino acids. Trimming cost V 0 bases and J 2 bases; bases outside gene matches: 12. CDR3 in amino acids: CASSLWDRERVVAGNTIYF. The CDR3 DNA reads TGTGCCAGCAGTTTATGGGACAGGGAAAGGGTCGTCGCTGGAAACACCATATATTTT.

The V and J genes are TRBV19 and TRBJ2-3; maybe TRBD2 (6 bases). The CDR3 totals 14 residues. Germline V gene data show CDR1 as LNHDA and CDR2 as SQIVND (reference sequence). V gave up 6 bases and J gave up 6 bases, with 16 bases separating them. CDR3 protein: CASSPRGAGDTQYF. DNA for the CDR3: TGTGCCAGTAGCCCACGAGGGGCGGGGGATACGCAGTATTTT.

This clone appeared many times. The chain carries TRBV7-2 and TRBJ2-7; possible D gene TRBD1, 6 bases. The CDR3 is 15 amino acids. V dropped 1 base and J dropped 11 bases, with 21 bases sitting between them. Germline V gives CDR1 SGHTA, CDR2 FQGNSA. CDR3 sequence (DNA): TGTGCCAGCAGCTTAGTACCGGGACAAGAGAGCGTGAAGTACTTC. Its translation: CASSLVPGQESVKYF.

This sequence joins TRBV19 and TRBJ1-1, with 10 nucleotides matching TRBD1. CDR1 and CDR2 from the germline V gene are LNHDA and SQIVND (reference sequence). The junction had 6 bases not matched to a gene; V was cut back by 5 bases and J by 3 bases. The CDR3 consists of 15 residues. CDR3 nucleotide sequence: TGTGCCAGTAGTCGAGCCGGGACAGGGGACACTGAAGCTTTCTTT. Amino acids: CASSRAGTGDTEAFF.

A few counts support this clone. The chain has TRBV2 and TRBJ1-5; a weak D match, TRBD1 (6 bases). Germline V gene sequence: CDR1 SNHLY, CDR2 FYNNEI. The CDR3 loop spans 16 amino acids. V lost 5 bases, J lost 3 bases, and 17 bases lay in between. The CDR3 region is CASSPMGGRSNQPQHF. Here the CDR3 DNA reads TGTGCCAGCAGTCCAATGGGGGGGCGGTCCAATCAGCCCCAGCATTTT.

The V gene is TRBV28, the J gene TRBJ2-3, with 9 bases identical to TRBD1. The CDR3 runs to 18 residues. Trimming took 7 bases from V and 5 from J; bases not matched to a gene: 19. Germline V CDR1 and CDR2: MDHEN, SYDVKM. The CDR3 here is CASNRGDRVSILVDTQYF. DNA of the CDR3: TGTGCCAGCAACCGCGGGGACAGGGTTTCTATTCTGGTAGATACGCAGTATTTT.

V usage is TRBV9 and J usage is TRBJ2-3; possibly TRBD1 for D (5 bases). Between the trimmed V and J ends, which lost 3 bases and 1 base, there was a span of 18 bases. This CDR3 is 17 amino acids long. Germline V gives CDR1 SGDLS, CDR2 YYNGEE. The CDR3 DNA reads TGTGCCAGCAGCGACCTTAGGGGTTTCGTTGGCACAGATACGCAGTATTTT. As protein: CASSDLRGFVGTDTQYF.

The J gene is TRBJ2-1, the V gene TRBV18; 8 bases agree with TRBD2. Germline CDR1 and CDR2: KGHSH and LQKENI. This CDR3 contains 16 residues. V lost 5 bases and J lost 0; bases outside the gene matches: 6. CDR3 sequence: CASSSISGGSYNEQFF. The CDR3, as DNA: TGTGCCAGCTCATCAATAAGCGGGGGCTCCTACAATGAGCAGTTCTTC.

The chain links TRBV7-9 to TRBJ2-7; 11 bases align to TRBD1. This CDR3 has 17 residues. Per the germline V gene, CDR1 is SEHNR and CDR2 is FQNEAQ (reference sequence). V was clipped by 4 bases and J by 6 bases; unmatched bases: 14. The CDR3 region has the DNA TGTGCCAGCAGCTACCGGACCGGACAGGGGGCTCCTGGCGAGCAGTACTTC. It codes for CASSYRTGQGAPGEQYF.